The rows below give T cell receptor beta chains drawn from one sample of a study of T cells in Graves' hyperthyroidism and ophthalmopathy. Using its own MiXCR run on the multiplex PCR reads, TCRdb lists one record per CDR3 protein. The sample has 500,000 to 600,000 distinct CDR3 sequences, about 20% seen once. The specimen sequenced was blood. These receptors originate from a man aged 40-49 years with Graves' ophthalmopathy. Both conserved end residues are part of each CDR3. The D gene is left open where the match is weak. Some rows have no size entry. The others give once, few or many, or a class for an expanded clone.

J gene	V gene	D gene	clone size	CDR3 protein	CDR3 DNA
TRBJ1-2	TRBV29-1	TRBD1	-	CSVDWGAGQGRGYTF	TGCAGCGTTGACTGGGGGGCAGGACAGGGTCGTGGCTACACCTTC
TRBJ1-6	TRBV6-2/TRBV6-3	TRBD1	-	CASRLGQGTSPLHF	TGTGCCAGCCGTTTGGGACAGGGCACCTCACCCCTCCACTTT
TRBJ1-4	TRBV7-2	-	few	CASSLLWGEKLFF	TGTGCCAGCAGCTTACTTTGGGGAGAAAAACTGTTTTTT
TRBJ1-1	TRBV12-3/TRBV12-4	-	many	CASSTQSTEAFF	TGTGCCAGCAGTACCCAGTCCACTGAAGCTTTCTTT
TRBJ1-5	TRBV6-1	-	few	CASSSGPGAGQPQHF	TGTGCCAGCAGTAGCGGGCCGGGAGCCGGGCAGCCCCAGCATTTT
TRBJ1-2	TRBV7-2	-	many	CASSPRLGQNYGYTF	TGTGCCAGCAGCCCCAGGCTAGGGCAGAACTATGGCTACACCTTC
TRBJ2-1	TRBV7-2	TRBD2	many	CASKKLAGVNEQFF	TGTGCCAGCAAGAAACTAGCGGGAGTAAATGAGCAGTTCTTC
TRBJ2-7	TRBV3-1	-	few	CASSQEGWEQYF	TGTGCCAGCAGCCAAGAGGGGTGGGAGCAGTACTTC
TRBJ2-1	TRBV7-9	-	-	CASSPHEGGLGNEQFF	TGTGCCAGCAGTCCCCACGAGGGTGGGCTCGGCAATGAGCAGTTCTTC
TRBJ2-7	TRBV12-3/TRBV12-4	TRBD2	many	CASSTSGRGAYEQYF	TGTGCCAGCAGTACTTCCGGGCGGGGGGCCTACGAGCAGTACTTC
TRBJ1-5	TRBV29-1	-	few	CKEGRVRYNQPQHF	TGCAAAGAGGGGCGTGTACGGTACAATCAGCCCCAGCATTTT
TRBJ1-1	TRBV6-5	-	few	CASSYPPENTEAFF	TGTGCCAGCAGTTACCCGCCGGAAAACACTGAAGCTTTCTTT
TRBJ2-7	TRBV30	TRBD1	-	CAWRLTGAFYEQYF	TGTGCCTGGAGGCTAACAGGGGCGTTCTACGAGCAGTACTTC
TRBJ1-2	TRBV3-1	-	-	CASSSDRRNYGYTF	TGTGCCAGCAGCTCAGACCGCCGGAACTATGGCTACACCTTC
TRBJ2-7	TRBV5-1	TRBD1	many	CASSLNPGQGRDGQYF	TGCGCCAGCAGCCTAAACCCGGGACAGGGGCGAGATGGGCAGTACTTC
TRBJ2-5	TRBV19	TRBD2	-	CASSTSAGGQQETQYF	TGTGCCAGTAGTACCTCCGCGGGGGGCCAGCAAGAGACCCAGTACTTC
TRBJ1-1	TRBV6-5	-	many	CASILRGLAMNTEAFF	TGTGCCAGCATTTTAAGGGGTCTCGCGATGAACACTGAAGCTTTCTTT
TRBJ2-5	TRBV6-1	TRBD1	few	CASRSGTGRYETQYF	TGTGCCAGCAGATCCGGGACAGGGAGGTATGAGACCCAGTACTTC
TRBJ2-3	TRBV10-3	-	-	CATSDRDTQYF	TGTGCCACCTCGGACAGAGATACGCAGTATTTT
TRBJ1-1	TRBV28	-	many	CASVNSMNTEAFF	TGTGCCAGCGTTAACTCGATGAACACTGAAGCTTTCTTT
TRBJ2-7	TRBV5-1	TRBD1	-	CASSLLQGARYEQYF	TGCGCCAGCAGCTTGCTACAGGGGGCGAGATACGAGCAGTACTTC
TRBJ2-5	TRBV2	-	few	CASSYGIASGGAQYF	TGTGCCAGCAGTTACGGTATAGCTAGTGGCGGGGCCCAGTACTTC
TRBJ2-5	TRBV4-1	-	-	CASGLPGPQETQYF	TGCGCCAGCGGGCTCCCAGGACCACAAGAGACCCAGTACTTC
TRBJ1-2	TRBV29-1	-	-	CSARDLRGYTF	TGCAGCGCCAGGGACCTGCGGGGCTACACCTTC
TRBJ2-1	TRBV19	-	few	CASSIERTILMNEQFF	TGTGCCAGTAGTATAGAAAGGACTATCCTTATGAATGAGCAGTTCTTC
TRBJ2-5	TRBV11-2	TRBD2	many	CASSSGSRTSETQYF	TGTGCCAGCAGCTCTGGGTCCCGGACTAGCGAGACCCAGTACTTC
TRBJ2-7	TRBV14	TRBD2	-	CASSQGGLAGSYEQYF	TGTGCCAGCAGCCAAGGGGGGCTAGCGGGTTCCTACGAGCAGTACTTC
TRBJ1-5	TRBV30	TRBD1	many	CAWRSRDRGFQPQHF	TGTGCCTGGAGGTCAAGGGACAGGGGTTTTCAGCCCCAGCATTTT
TRBJ1-2	TRBV13	-	-	CASSFGPTVTF	TGTGCCAGCAGCTTCGGGCCCACCGTCACCTTC